The present TCR beta chain was sequenced within a study of T cells after yellow fever vaccination. Findings and caveats of the study: Weaker overall, the secondary response nonetheless peaked faster (day 5 versus 15).

Per the germline V gene, CDR1 is SGHAT and CDR2 is FQNNGV. Trimming pared 5 bases from V and 7 bases from J, leaving 14 bases between. This CDR3 comprises 13 residues. A word on this clonotype: What it binds is not known.

TCR cDNA was made by 5'RACE template switching, adding a universal primer site and UMIs. TCRdb re-called the 5' RACE reads through MiXCR, storing one row per CDR3 protein. Found here are more than 300,000 distinct CDR3 sequences, around 10% of them singletons; the top ten hold 3% to 3.5%. The source of this sequence is a man aged 18-30 years who received the YFV17D yellow fever vaccine. The genes are TRBV11-2 and TRBJ1-1, with D possibly TRBD1 on 6 matching bases. The material sequenced was CD4+ T cells sorted from PBMCs, taken 45 days after the yellow fever booster vaccination. The CDR3 bases are TGTGCCAGCAGCGAACAGGGAGGTTATGAAGCTTTCTTT. Protein sequence: CASSEQGGYEAFF. Drawing the rest from reference TRBV11-2 and TRBJ1-1, the complete variable domain is EAGVAQSPRYKIIEKRQSVAFWCNPISGHATLYWYQQILGQGPKLLIQFQNNGVVDDSQLPKDRFSAERLKGVDSTLKIQPAKLEDSAVYLCASSEQGGYEAFFGQGTRLTVV.